These T cell receptor beta chains were read from a single sample in a study of CXCR3-negative and CXCR3-positive naive CD8 T cells. TCRdb reanalyzed the 5' RACE reads, giving one entry per CDR3 protein sequence and no DNA. This repertoire comprises approximately 100,000 distinct CDR3 sequences; its ten largest clones make up over 1.5%. Sequenced sample: naive CXCR3- CD8+ T cells from blood. Receptors were obtained from a human donor in good health. Some clones in this sample may be carry-over from other donors' samples. Both conserved end residues are part of each CDR3.

J,V,CDR3
TRBJ2-7,TRBV5-6,CASNPGVRVPYEQYF
TRBJ1-4,TRBV29-1,CSVEIPGQNEKLFF
TRBJ1-3,TRBV14,CASSQDLTGAGNTIYF
TRBJ2-4,TRBV6-1,CASSDGTSGGLLAKNIQYF
TRBJ1-2,TRBV2,CASSVGTGDGYTF
TRBJ2-5,TRBV7-3,CASSATGGLETQYF
TRBJ2-1,TRBV29-1,CSFSGTGSPNEQFF
TRBJ2-7,TRBV20-1,CSARDRDRGWEQYF
TRBJ1-2,TRBV7-9,CASSLVEGTVLNYGYTF
TRBJ2-5,TRBV5-1,CASREYQETQYF
TRBJ2-7,TRBV11-2,CASTLIRAYEQYF
TRBJ2-5,TRBV27,CASSLYPRASGGRLSQETQYF
TRBJ2-4,TRBV4-2,CASSQEWLAGATLAKNIQYF
TRBJ1-3,TRBV25-1,CASSEYLDTSSGNTIYF
TRBJ1-5,TRBV7-9,CASSPVTARKPQHF
TRBJ2-1,TRBV3-1,CASSQKTGTIHFNEQFF
TRBJ2-7,TRBV27,CASRRGGSGYEQYF
TRBJ2-7,TRBV29-1,CSVAENSYEQYF
TRBJ2-2,TRBV27,CASTLGGNTGELFF
TRBJ2-7,TRBV7-9,CASSLLGANYEQYF
TRBJ2-7,TRBV7-8,CASSSATGNDEQYF
TRBJ2-6,TRBV19,CASSIDKSGANVLTF